The rows below give T cell receptor beta chains drawn from one sample of a study of blood T cell repertoires in COVID-19. Generated by immunoSEQ multiplex PCR, the TCRdb table keeps only in-frame clones and is missing some. The data contain more than 85,000 clones, approximately 87% of them singletons. The sequenced sample was peripheral blood. The receptor set was obtained from a woman aged 60-75 years with acute or convalescent COVID-19. Both conserved end residues are part of each CDR3. D genes are given only for firm matches. Clone size appears in some rows only: once, few, many, or a class for an expanded clone.

TRBV6-6	TRBJ1-1	TRBD1	-	TGTGCCAGCAGCCGACCCCCGGGACAGGGAAAAGCTTTCTTT	CASSRPPGQGKAFF
TRBV18	TRBJ1-5	TRBD1	many	TGTGCCAGCTCAGCCATGGGACAGGTTTATCAGCCCCAGCATTTT	CASSAMGQVYQPQHF
TRBV6-5	TRBJ2-7	TRBD2	once	TGTGCCAGCTTGGTAGCGGGGGGGCGCACCTACGAGCAGTACTTC	CASLVAGGRTYEQYF
TRBV15	TRBJ2-1	TRBD2	-	TGTGCCACCAGCGGACCGGGACTAGCGGGGAACTCCTACAATGAGCAGTTCTTC	CATSGPGLAGNSYNEQFF
TRBV27	TRBJ2-7	TRBD2	few	TGTGCCAGCAAAGCTAGCGGGAGGGTAGGCGAGCAGTACTTC	CASKASGRVGEQYF
TRBV27	TRBJ2-2	TRBD2	-	TGTGCCAGCAGTTTCAGAGGACTAGCGGGGGGTACCACCTGGGCCGGGGAGCTGTTTTTT	CASSFRGLAGGTTWAGELFF
TRBV20-1	TRBJ1-1	-	few	TGCAGAGCCTCGACAGGCACCGAAGCTTTCTTT	CRASTGTEAFF
TRBV6-5	TRBJ1-1	-	-	TGTGCCAGCACCCCTAGAGGAAACACTGAAGCTTTCTTT	CASTPRGNTEAFF
TRBV5-6	TRBJ1-1	-	few	TGTGCCAGCAGCCTATGGACAGAGAACACTGAAGCTTTCTTT	CASSLWTENTEAFF
TRBV7-9	TRBJ1-4	-	-	TGTGCCAGCAGCTTCAGCGGATGGACAGTCCCCGAAAAACTGTTTTTT	CASSFSGWTVPEKLFF
TRBV28	TRBJ1-6	-	-	TGTGCCAGCAGTCCGTACAGGCCCCCTTCACCCCTCCACTTT	CASSPYRPPSPLHF
TRBV6-1	TRBJ1-3	-	-	TGTGCCAGCAAGGATGGACAGAGCCTTCGAAACACCATATATTTT	CASKDGQSLRNTIYF
TRBV3-1/TRBV3-2	TRBJ2-1	TRBD2	few	TGTGCCAGCAGCCAGGGACTAGTTGGTGAGCAGTTCTTC	CASSQGLVGEQFF
TRBV18	TRBJ2-1	-	-	TGTGCCAGCTCACCTTCGGCGGGGAACGACAATGAGCAGTTCTTC	CASSPSAGNDNEQFF
TRBV5-1	TRBJ1-1	-	-	TGCGCCAGCAGCTGGAAGGGGGACACTGAAGCTTTCTTT	CASSWKGDTEAFF
TRBV5-1	TRBJ2-3	TRBD2	-	TGCGCCAGCAGCTTGGGGGGGACTAGCGGCACAGATACGCAGTATTTT	CASSLGGTSGTDTQYF
TRBV30	TRBJ1-2	-	-	TGTGCCTGGACCGGGGAGGGTGGCTACACCTTC	CAWTGEGGYTF
TRBV12-3/TRBV12-4	TRBJ2-4	TRBD2	-	TGTGCCAGCAGTTTAGAAAGGGGAGGGCAGTACTTC	CASSLERGGQYF
TRBV5-8	TRBJ1-3	-	-	TGTGCCAGCAGCCCGGGATTCTCTGGAAACACCATATATTTT	CASSPGFSGNTIYF
TRBV9	TRBJ1-4	-	-	TGTGCCAGCAGCACTGCGGCAGTACATAATGAAAAACTGTTTTTT	CASSTAAVHNEKLFF
TRBV10-2	TRBJ2-1	-	-	TGCGCCAGCAGTGAAGGGGGGGCCCATGAGCAGTTCTTC	CASSEGGAHEQFF
TRBV6-2/TRBV6-3	TRBJ2-1	TRBD2	-	TGTGCCAGCAGTTACTCCTGGGGTTGCGGGGGGGCCGCCTACAATGAGCAGTTCTTC	CASSYSWGCGGAAYNEQFF
TRBV29-1	TRBJ1-1	-	once	TGCAGCGTCGGGAACACTGAAGCTTTCTTT	CSVGNTEAFF
TRBV9	TRBJ2-3	-	-	TGTGCCAGCAGCGTCTCTAGCACAGATACGCAGTATTTT	CASSVSSTDTQYF
TRBV19	TRBJ1-1	-	-	TGTGCCAGTGCCTTTATTTCGGGGAGCTTGGCTGAAGCTTTCTTT	CASAFISGSLAEAFF
TRBV7-3	TRBJ2-7	-	once	TGTGCCAGCAGTGCGGGACGGGAGCAGTACTTC	CASSAGREQYF
TRBV7-2	TRBJ1-2	-	-	TGTGCCAGCAGCCAAAGGGAGACGGGGGATCTTTACGGCTACACCTTC	CASSQRETGDLYGYTF
TRBV3-1/TRBV3-2	TRBJ2-1	TRBD2	-	TGTGCCAGCAGCCAAGTGGTAGCGGGAGGGGGCAATGAGCAGTTCTTC	CASSQVVAGGGNEQFF
TRBV2	TRBJ1-1	TRBD1	-	TGTGCCAGCAGGACAGGGAATTTAATGAACACTGAAGCTTTCTTT	CASRTGNLMNTEAFF
TRBV9	TRBJ2-5	TRBD1	once	TGTGCCAGCAGCAAGGGACAGGCGGAAGGGACCCAGTACTTC	CASSKGQAEGTQYF
TRBV18	TRBJ1-4	-	-	TGTGCCAGCTCACCACCGGCAGGGATGAATGAAAAACTGTTTTTT	CASSPPAGMNEKLFF
TRBV30	TRBJ2-7	TRBD2	-	TGTGCCTGGAGTCCCCTAGCGGACACCTACGAGCAGTACTTC	CAWSPLADTYEQYF
TRBV12-3/TRBV12-4	TRBJ1-3	-	-	TGTGCCAGCAGCCCCCGAGCTGGAAACACCATATATTTT	CASSPRAGNTIYF
TRBV7-3	TRBJ2-5	-	-	TGTGCCAGCAGCTGGGGACTGCAAGAGACCCAGTACTTC	CASSWGLQETQYF
TRBV9	TRBJ2-6	TRBD1	-	TGTGCCAGCAGCGCCCGACAGGGCTCTGGGGCCAACGTCCTGACTTTC	CASSARQGSGANVLTF
TRBV28	TRBJ1-2	-	-	TGTGCCAGCAGTTGGGCCTTAAGCGGCCTAGTTGGCTACACCTTC	CASSWALSGLVGYTF
TRBV5-1	TRBJ2-3	TRBD2	-	TGCGCCAGCAGCTTGCGGGGGGACACAGATACGCAGTATTTT	CASSLRGDTDTQYF
TRBV24-1	TRBJ2-5	TRBD2	-	TGTGCCACCAGTGATTCTCCCGGGACTAGCGGGGTCTCGGAGACCCAGTACTTC	CATSDSPGTSGVSETQYF
TRBV29-1	TRBJ1-2	-	few	TGCAGCGTTGGGTACCAGGGTGAGGGCTACACCTTC	CSVGYQGEGYTF
TRBV3-1/TRBV3-2	TRBJ2-3	-	-	TGTGCCAGCAGCCAAGGTTTGGCGGGCACAGATACGCAGTATTTT	CASSQGLAGTDTQYF
TRBV3-1/TRBV3-2	TRBJ1-1	-	-	TGTGCCAGCAGCCTAGCGGAGAACACTGAAGCTTTCTTT	CASSLAENTEAFF
TRBV9	TRBJ2-5	-	-	TGTGCCAGCAGCGTAGGGACTTTAGGGCAAGAGACCCAGTACTTC	CASSVGTLGQETQYF
TRBV28	TRBJ2-3	-	once	TGTGCCAGCAGTTTATGGGCTAGAGAGGATTCCGATACGCAGTATTTT	CASSLWAREDSDTQYF
TRBV10-2	TRBJ2-3	-	-	TGCGCCAGCAGTGAGTCGACCGGGAGAGATACGCAGTATTTT	CASSESTGRDTQYF
TRBV27	TRBJ2-1	TRBD2	-	TGTGCCAGCAGTTTAGGGAGGGCTCAATACAATGAGCAGTTCTTC	CASSLGRAQYNEQFF
TRBV18	TRBJ2-6	-	-	TGTGCCAGCTCACCAGCGGGGGCCAACGTCCTGACTTTC	CASSPAGANVLTF
TRBV12-3/TRBV12-4	TRBJ1-2	-	once	TGTGCCAGCAGTTTCCAGTATAACTATGGCTACACCTTC	CASSFQYNYGYTF
TRBV2	TRBJ1-1	-	-	TGTGCCAGCAGCCTCGCCGAGGGGGGGACTGAAGCTTTCTTT	CASSLAEGGTEAFF
TRBV19	TRBJ2-1	-	-	TGTGCCAGCGTGGGGCGCTCCTACAATGAGCAGTTCTTC	CASVGRSYNEQFF
TRBV6-1	TRBJ2-1	-	-	TGTGCCAGCAGTGACCAGGGAAATGGTTACAATGAGCAGTTCTTC	CASSDQGNGYNEQFF
TRBV5-4	TRBJ2-1	-	-	TGTGCCAGCAGCTTGGACAGGTCTTCATACAATGAGCAGTTCTTC	CASSLDRSSYNEQFF
TRBV5-4	TRBJ2-1	-	few	TGTGCCAGCAGCTTGGACCCTCGAGGTCGCCTCAATGAGCAGTTCTTC	CASSLDPRGRLNEQFF
TRBV5-6	TRBJ1-1	TRBD1	-	TGTGCCAGCAGCGCCGGGACAGCCATGAACACTGAAGCTTTCTTT	CASSAGTAMNTEAFF
TRBV12-3/TRBV12-4	TRBJ1-5	-	-	TGTGCCAGCACCGCCACAGGGCCCCAGCATTTT	CASTATGPQHF
TRBV25-1	TRBJ1-2	-	-	TGTGCCAGCAGTGAGGGAGCTAACTATGGCTACACCTTC	CASSEGANYGYTF
TRBV2	TRBJ1-1	TRBD1	-	TGTGCCAGCAGTGAAGAGTATACAGGGGGCACTGAAGCTTTCTTT	CASSEEYTGGTEAFF
TRBV6-5	TRBJ1-2	-	once	TGTGCCAGCAGTACCGTAGGGGGTAATGGCTACACCTTC	CASSTVGGNGYTF
TRBV28	TRBJ1-1	TRBD1	-	TGTGCCAGCACAACGGGGACAGGGGGTAAAGCTTTCTTT	CASTTGTGGKAFF
TRBV6-5	TRBJ2-1	-	-	TGTGCCAGCAGTTACTCGGGGGGGCGGAGGAATGAGCAGTTCTTC	CASSYSGGRRNEQFF
TRBV5-4	TRBJ2-6	TRBD1	-	TGTGCCAGCAGCCGGGACAGGGTGGGCACTGGGGCCAACGTCCTGACTTTC	CASSRDRVGTGANVLTF